This T cell receptor beta chain was recorded in a study of Ad26.COV2.S vaccination and SARS-CoV-2 variants. Regarding the study as a whole: Placebo recipients and vaccine recipients were similar in non-spike TCR breadth. People who got the vaccine had more spike-specific TCR breadth than people who got placebo.

Details on this clone: The antigen is unknown.

Only in-frame clones appear in the TCRdb table, and some are missing; sequencing was by immunoSEQ multiplex PCR. Of just over 350,000 clones in the sample, about 91% were seen once. This clonotype was obtained from a human donor who had recovered from COVID-19. Sample: peripheral blood, taken after recovery from COVID-19.

Here the CDR3 reads CASSPGTGSAGNTIYF. CDR3 nucleotides: TGTGCCAGCAGCCCCGGGACAGGTTCGGCTGGAAACACCATATATTTT. V is TRBV5-8 and J is TRBJ1-3, with 8 bases lining up with TRBD1. Germline CDR1 reads SGHTS; CDR2 reads YDEGEE. This CDR3 has 16 residues. J lost 2 bases, V lost 4 bases, and 8 bases had no gene match.